The present entry profiles one T cell receptor (beta chain) with its context. This sample stems from a study of cytotoxic CD8 clonotypes in ibrutinib-treated CLL. Sequencing was performed with immunoSEQ multiplex PCR; in TCRdb, only in-frame clones are kept and a portion is missing. The sample carries around 250,000 clones, 60% to 75% recorded once. This CDR3 region has 20 residues. The V gene lost 9 bases and the J gene lost 0 bases, with 32 bases spanning the gap. CDR1 and CDR2 from the germline V gene are LNHDA and SQIVND (reference sequence). The receptor comes from a human donor with chronic lymphocytic leukemia. This sequence joins TRBV19 and TRBJ1-1, with a weak D call TRBD1 (5 bases). The material sequenced was PBMCs, taken after 24 months of ibrutinib treatment. CDR3 residues: CASRARSPVYTGSMNTEAFF. CDR3 nucleotide sequence: TGTGCCAGCCGCGCGAGGAGTCCCGTCTATACAGGATCCATGAACACTGAAGCTTTCTTT.